This T cell receptor beta chain was documented in a study of blood T cell repertoires in COVID-19. Across the study: PBMCs, B-cell-depleted T cells, or T cells provided the cDNA or gDNA that made up the material.

V gave up 6 bases and J gave up 2 bases; unmatched junction bases: 2. Germline V gives CDR1 LNHDA, CDR2 SQIVND (reference sequence). This CDR3 has 14 residues. While infection was still active, Seattle patients were enrolled and then followed longitudinally. TCRdb's copy holds only in-frame clones and misses some; the assay was immunoSEQ multiplex PCR. The profile shows about 420,000 clones, roughly 90% of them singletons. Sample: peripheral blood. The rearrangement links TRBV19 to TRBJ2-3; TRBD1 matches at 10 bases. The clonotype originates from a man younger than 30 with COVID-19, enrolled during active disease. The CDR3 sequence is CASRGQGYTDTQYF. The CDR3 DNA reads TGTGCCAGTAGGGGACAGGGGTACACAGATACGCAGTATTTT.